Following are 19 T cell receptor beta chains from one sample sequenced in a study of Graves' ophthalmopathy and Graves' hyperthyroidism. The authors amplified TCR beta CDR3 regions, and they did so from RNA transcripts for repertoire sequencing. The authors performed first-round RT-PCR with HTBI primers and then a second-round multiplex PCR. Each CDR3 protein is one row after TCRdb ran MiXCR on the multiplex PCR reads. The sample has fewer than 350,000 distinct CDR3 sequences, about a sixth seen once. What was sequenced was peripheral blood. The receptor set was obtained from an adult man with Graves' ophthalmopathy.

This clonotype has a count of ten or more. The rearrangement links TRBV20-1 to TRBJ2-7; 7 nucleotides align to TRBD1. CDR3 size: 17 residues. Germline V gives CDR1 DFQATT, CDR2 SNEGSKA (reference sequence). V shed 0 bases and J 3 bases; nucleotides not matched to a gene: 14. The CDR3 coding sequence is TGCAGTGCTAGAGATATTTTGGGGCAGGGGGTTATCTACGAGCAGTACTTC. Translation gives CSARDILGQGVIYEQYF.

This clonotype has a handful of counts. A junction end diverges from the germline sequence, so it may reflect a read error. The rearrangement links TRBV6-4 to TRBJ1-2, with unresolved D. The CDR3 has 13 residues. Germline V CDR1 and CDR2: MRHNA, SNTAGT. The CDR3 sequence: CASSRIGSHGYTF. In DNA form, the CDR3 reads TGTGCCAGCAGTCGGATAGGGTCTCATGGATACACCTTC.

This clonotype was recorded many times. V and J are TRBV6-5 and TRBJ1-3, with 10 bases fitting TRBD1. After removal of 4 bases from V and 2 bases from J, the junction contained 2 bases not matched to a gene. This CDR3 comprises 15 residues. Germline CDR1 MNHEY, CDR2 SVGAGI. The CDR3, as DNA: TGTGCCAGCAGTTTGGACAGGGGGACTGGAAACACCATATATTTT. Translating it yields CASSLDRGTGNTIYF.

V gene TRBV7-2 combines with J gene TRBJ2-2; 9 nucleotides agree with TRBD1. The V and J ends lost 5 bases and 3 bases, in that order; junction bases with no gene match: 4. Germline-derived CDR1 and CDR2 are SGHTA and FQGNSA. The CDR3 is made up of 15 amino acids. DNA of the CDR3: TGTGCCAGCAGCCCGGGGACAGGGCACACCGGGGAGCTGTTTTTT. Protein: CASSPGTGHTGELFF. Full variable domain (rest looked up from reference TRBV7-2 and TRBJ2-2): GAGVSQSPSNKVTEKGKDVELRCDPISGHTALYWYRQSLGQGLEFLIYFQGNSAPDKSGLPSDRFSAERTGGSVSTLTIQRTQQEDSAVYLCASSPGTGHTGELFFGEGSRLTVL.

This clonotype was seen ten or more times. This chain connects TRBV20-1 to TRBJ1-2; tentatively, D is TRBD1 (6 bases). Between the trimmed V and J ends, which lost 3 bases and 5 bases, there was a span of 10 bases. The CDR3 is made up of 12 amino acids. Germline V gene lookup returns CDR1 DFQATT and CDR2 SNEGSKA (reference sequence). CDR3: CSASFQGYGYTF. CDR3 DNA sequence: TGCAGTGCTAGTTTTCAGGGGTATGGCTACACCTTC.

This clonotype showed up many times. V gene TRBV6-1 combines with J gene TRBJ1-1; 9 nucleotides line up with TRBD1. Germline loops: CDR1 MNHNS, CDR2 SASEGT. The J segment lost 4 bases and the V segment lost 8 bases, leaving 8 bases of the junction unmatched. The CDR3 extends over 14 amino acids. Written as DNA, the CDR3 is TGTGCCAGCGGTGCCAGGACAGGGGTCACTGAAGCTTTCTTT. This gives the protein CASGARTGVTEAFF.

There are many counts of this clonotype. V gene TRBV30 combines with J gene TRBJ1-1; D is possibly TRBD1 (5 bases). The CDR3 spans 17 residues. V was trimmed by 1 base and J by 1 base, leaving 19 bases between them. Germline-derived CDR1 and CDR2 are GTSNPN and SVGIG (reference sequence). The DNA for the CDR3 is TGTGCCTGGAGTGGCCAAGAGCGACAGACCAAGAACACTGAAGCTTTCTTT. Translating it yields CAWSGQERQTKNTEAFF.

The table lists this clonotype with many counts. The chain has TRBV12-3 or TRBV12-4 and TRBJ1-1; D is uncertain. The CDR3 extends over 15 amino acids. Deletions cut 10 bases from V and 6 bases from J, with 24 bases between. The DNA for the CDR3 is TGTGCCATCACCGAATGGGCAGAGGGCATCCCTGAAGCTTTCTTT. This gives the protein CAITEWAEGIPEAFF.

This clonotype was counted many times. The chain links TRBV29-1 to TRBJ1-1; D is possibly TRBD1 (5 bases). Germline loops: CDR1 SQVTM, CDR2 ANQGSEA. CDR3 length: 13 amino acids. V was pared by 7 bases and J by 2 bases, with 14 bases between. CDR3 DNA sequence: TGCAGCGCCCTGAGGACAACCAACACTGAAGCTTTCTTT. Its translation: CSALRTTNTEAFF.

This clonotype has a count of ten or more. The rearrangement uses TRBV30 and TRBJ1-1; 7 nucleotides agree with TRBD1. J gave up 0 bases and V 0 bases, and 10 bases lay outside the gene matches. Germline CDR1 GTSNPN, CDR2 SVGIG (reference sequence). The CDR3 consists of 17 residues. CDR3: CAWSVPPGQSMNTEAFF. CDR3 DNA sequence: TGTGCCTGGAGTGTACCCCCGGGACAGAGCATGAACACTGAAGCTTTCTTT. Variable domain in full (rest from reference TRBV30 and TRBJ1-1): SQTIHQWPATLVQPVGSPLSLECTVEGTSNPNLYWYRQAAGRGLQLLFYSVGIGQISSEVPQNLSASRPQDRQFILSSKKLLLSDSGFYLCAWSVPPGQSMNTEAFFGQGTRLTVV.

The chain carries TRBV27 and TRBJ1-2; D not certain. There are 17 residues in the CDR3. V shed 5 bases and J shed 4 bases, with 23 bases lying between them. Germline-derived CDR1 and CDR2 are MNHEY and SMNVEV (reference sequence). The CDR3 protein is CASSALDPGSPGYGYTF. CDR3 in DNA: TGTGCCAGCAGTGCCCTGGACCCTGGTAGTCCGGGCTATGGCTACACCTTC.

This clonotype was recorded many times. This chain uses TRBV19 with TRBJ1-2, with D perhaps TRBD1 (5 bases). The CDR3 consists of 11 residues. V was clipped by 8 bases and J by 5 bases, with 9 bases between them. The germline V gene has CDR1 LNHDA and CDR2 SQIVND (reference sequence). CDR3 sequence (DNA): TGTGCCAGTGGGACGGTTTATGGCTACACCTTC. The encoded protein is CASGTVYGYTF.

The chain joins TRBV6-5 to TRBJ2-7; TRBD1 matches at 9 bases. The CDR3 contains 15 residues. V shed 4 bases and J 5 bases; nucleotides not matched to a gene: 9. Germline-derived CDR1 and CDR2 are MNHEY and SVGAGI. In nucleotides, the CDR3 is TGTGCCAGCAGTTCTCCCGGGACAGGGCTCCACGAGCAGTACTTC. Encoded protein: CASSSPGTGLHEQYF.

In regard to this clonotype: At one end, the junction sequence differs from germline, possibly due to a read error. The CDR3 region is CASSIGGAQPQRF. The CDR3 coding sequence is TGTGCCAGCAGTATAGGGGGCGCTCAGCCCCAGCGTTTT. J is TRBJ1-5 and V is TRBV12-3 or TRBV12-4; 7 nucleotides align to TRBD1. The CDR3 runs 13 residues.

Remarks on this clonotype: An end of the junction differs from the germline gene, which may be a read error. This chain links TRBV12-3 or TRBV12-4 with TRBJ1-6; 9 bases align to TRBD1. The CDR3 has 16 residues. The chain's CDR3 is CASRDRGGSYNSPLHF. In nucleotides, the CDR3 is TGTGCCAGCAGGGACAGGGGCGGCTCCTATAATTCACCCCTCCATTTT.

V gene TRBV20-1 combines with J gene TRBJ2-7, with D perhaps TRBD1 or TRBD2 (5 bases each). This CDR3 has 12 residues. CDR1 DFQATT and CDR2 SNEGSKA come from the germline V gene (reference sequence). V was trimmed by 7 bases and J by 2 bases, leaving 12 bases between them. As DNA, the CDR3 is TGCAGTGGCACAGGACTTACCTACGAGCAGTACTTC. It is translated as CSGTGLTYEQYF.

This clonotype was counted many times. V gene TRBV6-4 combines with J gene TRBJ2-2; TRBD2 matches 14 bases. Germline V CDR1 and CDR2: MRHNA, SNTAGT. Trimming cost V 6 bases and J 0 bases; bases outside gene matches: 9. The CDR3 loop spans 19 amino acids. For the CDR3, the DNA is TGTGCCAGCAGCGGACTAGCGGGAGGCCCATATTCGAACACCGGGGAGCTGTTTTTT. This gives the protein CASSGLAGGPYSNTGELFF.

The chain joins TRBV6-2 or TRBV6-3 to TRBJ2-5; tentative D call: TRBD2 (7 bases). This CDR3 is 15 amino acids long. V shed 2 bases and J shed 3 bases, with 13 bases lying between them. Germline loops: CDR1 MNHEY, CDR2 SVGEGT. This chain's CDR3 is CASSYRGAGEETQYF. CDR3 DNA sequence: TGTGCCAGCAGTTACCGGGGGGCAGGGGAAGAGACCCAGTACTTC.

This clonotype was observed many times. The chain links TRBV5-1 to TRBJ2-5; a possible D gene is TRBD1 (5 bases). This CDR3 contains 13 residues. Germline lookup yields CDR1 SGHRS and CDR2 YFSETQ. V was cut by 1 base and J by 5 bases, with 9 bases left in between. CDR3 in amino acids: CASSLWGRETQYF. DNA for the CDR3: TGCGCCAGCAGCTTGTGGGGCCGGGAGACCCAGTACTTC.